Each of the 7 T cell receptor beta chains below was sequenced from the same sample in a study of cytomegalovirus exposure and HLA in healthy donors. The method was immunoSEQ multiplex PCR; TCRdb's version includes in-frame clones alone and lacks a portion of them. Among tens of thousands of clones listed, approximately 90% were seen once. Sample: PBMCs. These receptors came from a young woman in good health and CMV-seropositive.

V usage is TRBV10-3 and J usage is TRBJ2-2; D perhaps matches TRBD2 (6 bases). In germline, CDR1 is ENHRY, CDR2 SYGVKD. The CDR3 sequence is 16 residues long. Trimming shortened V by 4 bases and J by 1 base, and 13 bases separated the two germline ends. CDR3 protein: CAISAGDSMNTGELFF. CDR3 bases: TGTGCCATCAGTGCCGGGGACTCCATGAACACCGGGGAGCTGTTTTTT.

The chain employs TRBV6-1 and TRBJ2-2; D is perhaps TRBD2 (7 bases). The CDR3 runs 16 residues. Germline CDR1 is MNHNS and CDR2 is SASEGT. Trimming removed 2 bases at V and 0 bases at J, with 10 bases between. Here the CDR3 DNA reads TGTGCCAGCAGTGAATGGGGGGGCTCGAACACCGGGGAGCTGTTTTTT. Protein sequence: CASSEWGGSNTGELFF.

The chain is built from TRBV6-1 and TRBJ1-1; D is uncertain. Trimming removed 5 bases at V and 11 bases at J, with 9 bases between. Germline V gene lookup returns CDR1 MNHNS and CDR2 SASEGT. CDR3 length: 10 amino acids. CDR3 DNA: TGTGCCAGCAGTTTTAAGAGGGCTTTCTTT. It is translated as CASSFKRAFF.

In regard to this clone: A read error may produce the germline difference seen at one junction end. The rearrangement joins TRBV28 to TRBJ2-3; a weak D match, TRBD2 (5 bases). The CDR3 runs to 14 residues. Germline values: CDR1 MDHEN, CDR2 SYDVKM. In DNA form, the CDR3 reads TGTGCCACCAGTAACGGCGGGAGCACAGATACGCAGTATTTT. Translated: CATSNGGSTDTQYF.

The chain has TRBV19 and TRBJ1-5; TRBD1 aligns across 7 bases. The CDR3 length is 16 residues. J gave up 3 bases and V 6 bases, and 11 bases lay outside the gene matches. Germline V lookup: CDR1 LNHDA, CDR2 SQIVND (reference sequence). CDR3 protein: CASSLPGTVVNQPQHF. The CDR3 nucleotides are TGTGCCAGTAGCCTACCCGGGACAGTCGTCAATCAGCCCCAGCATTTT.

The chain has TRBV9 and TRBJ2-2; 11 nucleotides agree with TRBD2. Trimming removed 3 bases from V and 3 bases from J; junction bases left unmatched: 4. The CDR3 is 16 residues long. Per germline, CDR1 SGDLS and CDR2 YYNGEE. The CDR3 region has the DNA TGTGCCAGCAGCGAACTAGCGGGGGCCTACACCGGGGAGCTGTTTTTT. Protein product: CASSELAGAYTGELFF.

Points on this clone: Other DNA sequences in this sample translate to the same CDR3. This chain connects TRBV4-1 to TRBJ2-7; 8 positions agree with TRBD1. J lost 2 bases, V lost 0 bases, and 0 bases had no gene match. CDR1 is MGHRA, CDR2 YSYEKL, per germline. This CDR3 is 14 amino acids long. The CDR3 region has the DNA TGCGCCAGCAGCCAAGAGGACAGGGCCTACGAGCAGTACTTC. This translates into CASSQEDRAYEQYF.